This T cell receptor (beta chain) was sequenced for a study of neoadjuvant anti-PD-1 for oral cavity cancer. Study at large: Most patients had three to four biweekly doses of 3 mg/kg nivolumab before resection. Patients without progression received a fourth nivolumab dose around day 43, then surgical resection on days 50-56.

The J segment lost 7 bases and the V segment lost 4 bases, leaving 17 bases of the junction unmatched. This CDR3 is 17 amino acids long. Per germline, CDR1 MGHRA and CDR2 YSYEKL. Tumor libraries mostly used about 4.6 ug genomic DNA, two replicates each. The repertoire was sequenced with immunoSEQ multiplex PCR; TCRdb's copy has only in-frame clones and lacks some. The repertoire has about 23,000 clones, 25% to 30% of them found once; the top ten carry over 15%. This clone was observed at least ten times. Time point noted: after neoadjuvant nivolumab, at surgical resection. Cohort: HPV-negative, locally advanced oral cavity squamous cell carcinoma patients.

This sequence was found in a person aged 40 to 85 with oral cavity squamous cell carcinoma. The sample consisted of tumor tissue, taken after nivolumab (anti-PD-1) treatment. This chain joins TRBV4-1 and TRBJ1-2; 8 positions agree with TRBD1. CDR3 protein: CASSPRPSDRVQGGYTF. The DNA of the CDR3 is TGCGCCAGCAGCCCCCGACCCTCGGACAGGGTTCAGGGTGGCTACACCTTC.